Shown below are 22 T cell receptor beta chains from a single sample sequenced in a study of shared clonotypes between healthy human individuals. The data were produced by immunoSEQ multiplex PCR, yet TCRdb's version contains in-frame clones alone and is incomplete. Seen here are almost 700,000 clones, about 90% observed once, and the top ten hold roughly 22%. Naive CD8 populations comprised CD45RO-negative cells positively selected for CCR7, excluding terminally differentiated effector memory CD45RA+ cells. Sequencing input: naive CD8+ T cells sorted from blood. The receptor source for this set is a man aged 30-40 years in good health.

The CDR3 sequence is CAWSDLAGPQFF. Written as DNA, the CDR3 is TGTGCCTGGAGTGATCTAGCGGGACCGCAGTTCTTC. V and J are TRBV30 and TRBJ2-1, with 9 bases identical to TRBD2. Germline V gene data show CDR1 as GTSNPN and CDR2 as SVGIG (reference sequence). The J segment lost 12 bases and the V segment lost 1 base, leaving 4 bases of the junction unmatched. The CDR3 length is 12 residues.

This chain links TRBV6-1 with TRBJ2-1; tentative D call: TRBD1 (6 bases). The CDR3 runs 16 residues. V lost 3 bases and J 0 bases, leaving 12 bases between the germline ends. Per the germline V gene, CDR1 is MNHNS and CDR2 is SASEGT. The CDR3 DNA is TGTGCCAGCAGTGATGTACAGGGCCGCTCCTACAATGAGCAGTTCTTC. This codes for CASSDVQGRSYNEQFF.

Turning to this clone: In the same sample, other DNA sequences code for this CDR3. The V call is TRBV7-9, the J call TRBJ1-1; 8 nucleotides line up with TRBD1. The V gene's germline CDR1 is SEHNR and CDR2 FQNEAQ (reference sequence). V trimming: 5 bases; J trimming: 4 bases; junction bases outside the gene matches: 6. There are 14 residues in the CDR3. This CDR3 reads CASSPRQGITEAFF. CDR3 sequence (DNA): TGTGCCAGCAGCCCAAGACAGGGGATCACTGAAGCTTTCTTT.

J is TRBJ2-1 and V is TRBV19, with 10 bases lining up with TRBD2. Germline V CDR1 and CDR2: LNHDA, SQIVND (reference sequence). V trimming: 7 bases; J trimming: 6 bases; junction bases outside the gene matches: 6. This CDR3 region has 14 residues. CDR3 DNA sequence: TGTGCCAGTAAACTAGCGGGAAGGGCCAATGAGCAGTTCTTC. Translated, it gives CASKLAGRANEQFF.

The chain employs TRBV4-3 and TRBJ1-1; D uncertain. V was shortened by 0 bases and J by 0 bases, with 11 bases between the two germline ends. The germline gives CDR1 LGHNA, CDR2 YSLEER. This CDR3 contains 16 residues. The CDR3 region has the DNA TGCGCCAGCAGCCAAGAGTATGCCGTTATGAACACTGAAGCTTTCTTT. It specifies CASSQEYAVMNTEAFF.

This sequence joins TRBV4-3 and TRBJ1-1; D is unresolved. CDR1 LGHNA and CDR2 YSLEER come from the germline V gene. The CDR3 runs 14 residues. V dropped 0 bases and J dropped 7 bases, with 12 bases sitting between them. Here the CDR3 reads CASSQEAAGNEAFF. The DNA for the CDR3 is TGCGCCAGCAGCCAAGAGGCTGCCGGGAATGAAGCTTTCTTT.

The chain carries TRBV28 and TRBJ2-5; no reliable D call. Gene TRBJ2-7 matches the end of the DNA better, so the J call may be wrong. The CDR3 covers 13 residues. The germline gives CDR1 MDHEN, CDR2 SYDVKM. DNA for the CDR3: TGTGCCAGCAGTGAGACCGGGTCCTACGAGCAGTACTTC. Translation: CASSETGSYEQYF.

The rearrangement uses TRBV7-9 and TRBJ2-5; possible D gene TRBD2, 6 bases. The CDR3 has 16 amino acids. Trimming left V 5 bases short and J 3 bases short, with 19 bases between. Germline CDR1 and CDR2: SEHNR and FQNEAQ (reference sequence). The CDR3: CASSPAGLRSEETQYF. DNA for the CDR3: TGTGCCAGCAGCCCAGCGGGTCTCAGATCAGAAGAGACCCAGTACTTC.

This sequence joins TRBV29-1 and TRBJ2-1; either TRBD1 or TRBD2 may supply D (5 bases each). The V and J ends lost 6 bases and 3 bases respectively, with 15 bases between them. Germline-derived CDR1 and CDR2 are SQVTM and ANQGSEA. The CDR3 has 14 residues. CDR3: CSVDSRGDYNEQFF. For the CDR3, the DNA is TGCAGCGTCGATTCGAGAGGGGACTACAATGAGCAGTTCTTC.

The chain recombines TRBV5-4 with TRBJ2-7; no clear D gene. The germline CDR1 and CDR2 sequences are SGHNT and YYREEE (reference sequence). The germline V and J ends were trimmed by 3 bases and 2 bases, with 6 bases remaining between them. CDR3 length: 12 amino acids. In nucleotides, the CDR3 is TGTGCCAGCAGCTCTACCCCCTACGAGCAGTACTTC. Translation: CASSSTPYEQYF.

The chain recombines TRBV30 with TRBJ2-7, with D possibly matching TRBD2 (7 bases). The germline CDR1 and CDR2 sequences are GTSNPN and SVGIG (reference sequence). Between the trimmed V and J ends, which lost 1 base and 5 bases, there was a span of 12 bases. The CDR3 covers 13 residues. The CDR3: CAWSGGGIDEQYF. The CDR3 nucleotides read TGTGCCTGGAGTGGGGGGGGCATTGACGAGCAGTACTTC.

As DNA, the CDR3 is TGCGCCAGCAGCTTGGTTGCTGGCCCAGATACGCAGTATTTT. It translates to CASSLVAGPDTQYF. The V and J genes are TRBV5-1 and TRBJ2-3, with D unresolved. The CDR3 has 14 amino acids. The germline gives CDR1 SGHRS, CDR2 YFSETQ. Trimming removed 0 bases at V and 4 bases at J, with 9 bases between.

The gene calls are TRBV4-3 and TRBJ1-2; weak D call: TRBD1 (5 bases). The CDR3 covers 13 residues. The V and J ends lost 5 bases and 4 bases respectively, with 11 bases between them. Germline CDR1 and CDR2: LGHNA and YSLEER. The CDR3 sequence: CASSSQGGYGYTF. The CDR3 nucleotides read TGCGCCAGCAGCTCCCAGGGTGGCTATGGCTACACCTTC.

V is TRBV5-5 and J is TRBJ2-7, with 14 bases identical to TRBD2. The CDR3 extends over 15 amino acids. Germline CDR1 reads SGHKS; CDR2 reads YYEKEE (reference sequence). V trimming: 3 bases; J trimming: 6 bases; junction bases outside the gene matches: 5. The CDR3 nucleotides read TGTGCCAGCAGCTGGGGGACTAGCGGGAGTCGCGAGCAGTACTTC. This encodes CASSWGTSGSREQYF. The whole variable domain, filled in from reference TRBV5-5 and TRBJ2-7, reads DAGVTQSPTHLIKTRGQQVTLRCSPISGHKSVSWYQQVLGQGPQFIFQYYEKEERGRGNFPDRFSARQFPNYSSELNVNALLLGDSALYLCASSWGTSGSREQYFGPGTRLTVT.

CDR3: CASSQGRSPVYEQYF. CDR3 DNA sequence: TGCGCCAGCAGCCAGGGCCGGAGCCCGGTCTACGAGCAGTACTTC. The chain joins TRBV4-3 to TRBJ2-7, with D unclear. In germline, CDR1 is LGHNA, CDR2 YSLEER. CDR3 length equals 15 residues. V lost 3 bases and J lost 3, with 15 bases in between.

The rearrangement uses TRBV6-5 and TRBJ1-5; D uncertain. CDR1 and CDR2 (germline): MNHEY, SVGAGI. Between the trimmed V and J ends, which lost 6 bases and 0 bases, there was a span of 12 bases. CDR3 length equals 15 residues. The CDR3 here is CASRPTWDSNQPQHF. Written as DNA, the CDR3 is TGTGCCAGCAGACCTACATGGGATAGCAATCAGCCCCAGCATTTT.

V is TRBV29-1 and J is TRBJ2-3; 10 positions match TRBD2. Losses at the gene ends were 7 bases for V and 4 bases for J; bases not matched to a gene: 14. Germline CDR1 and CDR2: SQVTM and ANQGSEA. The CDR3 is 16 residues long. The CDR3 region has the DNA TGCAGCGCCCCTAGTGGGGCTAGCGGGAGTTCAGATACGCAGTATTTT. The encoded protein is CSAPSGASGSSDTQYF.

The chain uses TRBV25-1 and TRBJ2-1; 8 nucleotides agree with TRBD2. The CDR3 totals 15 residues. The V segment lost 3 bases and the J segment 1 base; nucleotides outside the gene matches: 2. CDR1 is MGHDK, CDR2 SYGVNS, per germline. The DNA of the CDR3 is TGTGCCAGCAGTGAGGGCGGGAGGTCCTACAATGAGCAGTTCTTC. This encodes CASSEGGRSYNEQFF.

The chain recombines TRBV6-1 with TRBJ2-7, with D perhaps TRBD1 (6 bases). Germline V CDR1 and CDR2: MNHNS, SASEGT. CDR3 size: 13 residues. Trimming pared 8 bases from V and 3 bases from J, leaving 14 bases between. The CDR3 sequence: CASAGDDVYEQYF. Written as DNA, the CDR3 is TGTGCCAGCGCAGGGGACGATGTCTACGAGCAGTACTTC.

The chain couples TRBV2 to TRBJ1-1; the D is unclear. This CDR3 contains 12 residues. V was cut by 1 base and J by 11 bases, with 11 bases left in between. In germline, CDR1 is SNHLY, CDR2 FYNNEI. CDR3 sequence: CASSEEGRNAFF. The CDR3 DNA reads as TGTGCCAGCAGTGAAGAAGGCAGGAACGCTTTCTTT.

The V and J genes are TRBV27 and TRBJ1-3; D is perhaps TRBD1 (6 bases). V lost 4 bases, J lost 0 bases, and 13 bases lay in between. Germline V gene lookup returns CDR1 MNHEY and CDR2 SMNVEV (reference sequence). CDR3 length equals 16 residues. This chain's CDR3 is CASSSQTGLSGNTIYF. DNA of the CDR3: TGTGCCAGCAGTTCCCAGACAGGCCTCTCTGGAAACACCATATATTTT.

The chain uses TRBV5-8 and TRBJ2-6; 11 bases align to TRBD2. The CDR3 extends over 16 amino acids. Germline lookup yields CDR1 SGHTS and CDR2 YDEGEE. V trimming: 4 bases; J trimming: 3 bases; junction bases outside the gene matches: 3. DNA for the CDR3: TGTGCCAGCAGCATACTAGCGGGAGTTGGGGCCAACGTCCTGACTTTC. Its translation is CASSILAGVGANVLTF.